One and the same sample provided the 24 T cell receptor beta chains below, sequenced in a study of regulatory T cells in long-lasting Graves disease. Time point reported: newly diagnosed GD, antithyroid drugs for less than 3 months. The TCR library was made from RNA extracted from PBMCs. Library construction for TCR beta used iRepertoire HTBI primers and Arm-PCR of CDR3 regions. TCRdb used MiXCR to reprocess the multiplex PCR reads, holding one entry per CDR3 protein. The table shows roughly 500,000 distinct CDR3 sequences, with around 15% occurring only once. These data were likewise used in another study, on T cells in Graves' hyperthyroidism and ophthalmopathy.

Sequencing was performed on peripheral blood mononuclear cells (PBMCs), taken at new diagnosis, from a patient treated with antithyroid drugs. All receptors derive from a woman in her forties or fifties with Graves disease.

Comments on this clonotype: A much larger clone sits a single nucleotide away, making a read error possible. This chain's CDR3 is CASSLEIGRGRGETQYF. CDR3 coding DNA: TGTGCCAGCAGCCTCGAAATAGGTCGCGGGAGAGGTGAGACCCAGTACTTC. The chain uses TRBV11-2 and TRBJ2-5; 7 bases align to TRBD2. V trimming: 5 bases; J trimming: 5 bases; junction bases outside the gene matches: 17. This CDR3 contains 17 residues. The germline V gene encodes CDR1 SGHAT and CDR2 FQNNGV.

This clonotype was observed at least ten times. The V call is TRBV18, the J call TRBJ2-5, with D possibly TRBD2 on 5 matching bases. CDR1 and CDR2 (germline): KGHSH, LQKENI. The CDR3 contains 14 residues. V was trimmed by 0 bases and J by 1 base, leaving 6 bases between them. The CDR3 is CASSPPTSQETQYF. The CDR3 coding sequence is TGTGCCAGCTCACCACCAACTAGCCAAGAGACCCAGTACTTC.

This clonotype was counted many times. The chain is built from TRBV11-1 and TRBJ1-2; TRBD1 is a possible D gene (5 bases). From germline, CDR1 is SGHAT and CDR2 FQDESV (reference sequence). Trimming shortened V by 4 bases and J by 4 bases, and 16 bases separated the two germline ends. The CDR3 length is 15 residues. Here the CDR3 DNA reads TGTGCCAGCAGCTCCCGAGCAGGGCAGACCTATGGCTACACCTTC. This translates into CASSSRAGQTYGYTF.

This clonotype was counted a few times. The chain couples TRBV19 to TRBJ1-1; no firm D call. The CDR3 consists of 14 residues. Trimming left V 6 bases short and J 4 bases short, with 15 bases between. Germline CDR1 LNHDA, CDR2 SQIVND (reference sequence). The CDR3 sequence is CASSHLDPSTEAFF. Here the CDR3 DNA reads TGTGCCAGTAGCCACTTAGACCCCTCCACTGAAGCTTTCTTT.

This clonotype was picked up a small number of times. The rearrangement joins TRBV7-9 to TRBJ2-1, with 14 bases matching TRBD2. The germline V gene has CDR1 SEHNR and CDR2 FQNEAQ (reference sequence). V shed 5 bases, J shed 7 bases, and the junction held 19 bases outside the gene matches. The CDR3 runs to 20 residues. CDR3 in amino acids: CASSTGVPRLAGGTENEQFF. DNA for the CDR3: TGTGCCAGCAGCACAGGGGTACCTAGACTAGCGGGAGGGACGGAAAATGAGCAGTTCTTC. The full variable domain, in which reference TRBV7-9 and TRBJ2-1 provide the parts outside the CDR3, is DTGVSQNPRHKITKRGQNVTFRCDPISEHNRLYWYRQTLGQGPEFLTYFQNEAQLEKSRLLSDRFSAERPKGSFSTLEIQRTEQGDSAMYLCASSTGVPRLAGGTENEQFFGPGTRLTVL.

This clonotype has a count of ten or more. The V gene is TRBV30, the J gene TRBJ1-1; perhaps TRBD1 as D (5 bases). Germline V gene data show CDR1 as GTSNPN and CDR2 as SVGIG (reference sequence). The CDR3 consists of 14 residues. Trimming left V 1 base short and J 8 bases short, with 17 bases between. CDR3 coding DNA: TGTGCCTGGAGTGACGGCTGGGGGGGACGCGAAGCTTTCTTT. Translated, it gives CAWSDGWGGREAFF.

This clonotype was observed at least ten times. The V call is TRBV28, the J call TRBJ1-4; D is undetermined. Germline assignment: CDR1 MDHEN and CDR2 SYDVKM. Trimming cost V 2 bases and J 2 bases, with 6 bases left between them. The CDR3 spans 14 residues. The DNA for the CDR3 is TGTGCCAGCAGTTTACATGCGACTAATGAAAAACTGTTTTTT. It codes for CASSLHATNEKLFF. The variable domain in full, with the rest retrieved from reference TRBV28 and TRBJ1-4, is DVKVTQSSRYLVKRTGEKVFLECVQDMDHENMFWYRQDPGLGLRLIYFSYDVKMKEKGDIPEGYSVSREKKERFSLILESASTNQTSMYLCASSLHATNEKLFFGSGTQLSVL.

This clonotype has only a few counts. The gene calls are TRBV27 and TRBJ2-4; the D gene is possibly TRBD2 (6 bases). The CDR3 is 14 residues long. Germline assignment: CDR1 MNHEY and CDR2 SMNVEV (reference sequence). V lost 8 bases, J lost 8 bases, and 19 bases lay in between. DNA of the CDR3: TGTGCCAGCCTGCGCGGAGGGAGAGGCGACATTCAGTACTTC. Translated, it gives CASLRGGRGDIQYF.

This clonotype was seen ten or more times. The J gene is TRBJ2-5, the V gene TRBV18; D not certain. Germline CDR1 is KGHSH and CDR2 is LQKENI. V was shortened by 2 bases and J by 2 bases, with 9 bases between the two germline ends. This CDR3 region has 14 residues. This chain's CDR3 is CASSPTGGQETQYF. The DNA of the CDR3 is TGTGCCAGCTCACCAACGGGCGGTCAAGAGACCCAGTACTTC. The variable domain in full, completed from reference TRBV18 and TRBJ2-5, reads NAGVMQNPRHLVRRRGQEARLRCSPMKGHSHVYWYRQLPEEGLKFMVYLQKENIIDESGMPKERFSAEFPKEGPSILRIQQVVRGDSAAYFCASSPTGGQETQYFGPGTRLLVL.

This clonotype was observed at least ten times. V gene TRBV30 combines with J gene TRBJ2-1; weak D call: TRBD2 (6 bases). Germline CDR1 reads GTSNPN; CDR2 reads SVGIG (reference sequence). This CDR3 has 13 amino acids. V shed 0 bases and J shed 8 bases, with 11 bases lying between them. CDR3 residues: CAWSVGSGDEQFF. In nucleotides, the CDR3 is TGTGCCTGGAGTGTAGGGTCGGGAGATGAGCAGTTCTTC.

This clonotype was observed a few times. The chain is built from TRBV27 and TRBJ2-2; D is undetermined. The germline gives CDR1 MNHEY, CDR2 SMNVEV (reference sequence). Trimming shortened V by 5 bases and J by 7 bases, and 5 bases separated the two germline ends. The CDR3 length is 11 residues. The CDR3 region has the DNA TGTGCCAGCAGTACCCTCGGGGAGCTGTTTTTT. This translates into CASSTLGELFF.

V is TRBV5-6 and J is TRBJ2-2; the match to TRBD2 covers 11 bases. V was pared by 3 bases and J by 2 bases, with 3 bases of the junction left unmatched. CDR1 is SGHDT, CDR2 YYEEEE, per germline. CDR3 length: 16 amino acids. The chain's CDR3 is CASSWGTSGNTGELFF. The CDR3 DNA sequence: TGTGCCAGCAGCTGGGGGACTAGCGGAAACACCGGGGAGCTGTTTTTT.

CDR3 sequence (DNA): TGCGCCAGCAGAATGGACGGCAGGCTGCAAGAGACCCAGTACTTC. Translated, it gives CASRMDGRLQETQYF. This rearrangement joins TRBV5-1 to TRBJ2-5; D is unclear. The CDR3 runs to 15 residues. The V gene lost 5 bases and the J gene lost 2 bases, with 16 bases spanning the gap. Germline V gene sequence: CDR1 SGHRS, CDR2 YFSETQ. Based on the CDR3 plus reference TRBV5-1 and TRBJ2-5, the full variable domain is KAGVTQTPRYLIKTRGQQVTLSCSPISGHRSVSWYQQTPGQGLQFLFEYFSETQRNKGNFPGRFSGRQFSNSRSEMNVSTLELGDSALYLCASRMDGRLQETQYFGPGTRLLVL.

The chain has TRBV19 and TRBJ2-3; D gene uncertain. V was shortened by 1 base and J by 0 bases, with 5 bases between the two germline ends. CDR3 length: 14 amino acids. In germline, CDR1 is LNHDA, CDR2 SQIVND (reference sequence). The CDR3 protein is CASSIAASTDTQYF. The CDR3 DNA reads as TGTGCCAGTAGTATAGCGGCTAGCACAGATACGCAGTATTTT.

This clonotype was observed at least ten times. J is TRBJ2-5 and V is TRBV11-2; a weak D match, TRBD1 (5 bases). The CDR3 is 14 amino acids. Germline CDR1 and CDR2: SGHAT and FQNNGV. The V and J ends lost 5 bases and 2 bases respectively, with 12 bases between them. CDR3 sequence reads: CASSTIQGQETQYF. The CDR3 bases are TGTGCCAGCAGCACAATCCAGGGTCAAGAGACCCAGTACTTC.

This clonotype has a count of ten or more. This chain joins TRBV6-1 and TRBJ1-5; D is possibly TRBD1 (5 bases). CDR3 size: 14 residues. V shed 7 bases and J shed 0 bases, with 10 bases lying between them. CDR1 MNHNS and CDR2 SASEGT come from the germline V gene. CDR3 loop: CASKQASSNQPQHF. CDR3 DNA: TGTGCCAGCAAACAGGCTTCTAGCAATCAGCCCCAGCATTTT.

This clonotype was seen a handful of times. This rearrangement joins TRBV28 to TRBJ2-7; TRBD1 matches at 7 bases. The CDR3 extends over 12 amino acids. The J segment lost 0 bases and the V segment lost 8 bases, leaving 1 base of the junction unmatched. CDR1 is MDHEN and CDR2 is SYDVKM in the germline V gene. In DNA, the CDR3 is TGTGCCAGCCACAGGGGCTCCTACGAGCAGTACTTC. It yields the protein CASHRGSYEQYF.

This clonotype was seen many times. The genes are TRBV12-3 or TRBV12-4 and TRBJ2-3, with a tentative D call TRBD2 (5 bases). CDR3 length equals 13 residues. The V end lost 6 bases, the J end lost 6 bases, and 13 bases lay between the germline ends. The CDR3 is CASSPYTGDTQYF. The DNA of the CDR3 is TGTGCCAGCAGCCCTTATACGGGGGATACGCAGTATTTT.

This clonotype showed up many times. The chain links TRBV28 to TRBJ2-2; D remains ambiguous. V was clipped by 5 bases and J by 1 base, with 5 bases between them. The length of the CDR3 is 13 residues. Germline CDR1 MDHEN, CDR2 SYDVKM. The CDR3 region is CASSGGNTGELFF. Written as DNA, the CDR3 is TGTGCCAGCAGTGGTGGGAACACCGGGGAGCTGTTTTTT. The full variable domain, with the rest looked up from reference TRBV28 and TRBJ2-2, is DVKVTQSSRYLVKRTGEKVFLECVQDMDHENMFWYRQDPGLGLRLIYFSYDVKMKEKGDIPEGYSVSREKKERFSLILESASTNQTSMYLCASSGGNTGELFFGEGSRLTVL.

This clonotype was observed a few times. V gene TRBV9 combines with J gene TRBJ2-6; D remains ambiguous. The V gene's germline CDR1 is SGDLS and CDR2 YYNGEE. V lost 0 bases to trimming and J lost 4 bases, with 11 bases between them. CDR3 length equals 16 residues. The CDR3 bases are TGTGCCAGCAGCGTAGATCCGTCCCTCGGGGCCAACGTCCTGACTTTC. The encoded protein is CASSVDPSLGANVLTF.

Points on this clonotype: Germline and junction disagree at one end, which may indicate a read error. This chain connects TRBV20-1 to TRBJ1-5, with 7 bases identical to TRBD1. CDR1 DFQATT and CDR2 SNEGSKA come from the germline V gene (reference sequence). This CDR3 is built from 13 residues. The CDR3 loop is CSARGTAAEPQHF. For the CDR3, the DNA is TGCAGTGCAAGAGGGACAGCCGCCGAGCCCCAGCATTTT.

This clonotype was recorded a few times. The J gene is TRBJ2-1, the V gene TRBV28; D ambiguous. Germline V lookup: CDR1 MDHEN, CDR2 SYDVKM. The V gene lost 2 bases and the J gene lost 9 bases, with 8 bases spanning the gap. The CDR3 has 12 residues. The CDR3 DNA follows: TGTGCCAGCAGTTTACAGGTATTTGAGCAGTTCTTC. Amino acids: CASSLQVFEQFF.

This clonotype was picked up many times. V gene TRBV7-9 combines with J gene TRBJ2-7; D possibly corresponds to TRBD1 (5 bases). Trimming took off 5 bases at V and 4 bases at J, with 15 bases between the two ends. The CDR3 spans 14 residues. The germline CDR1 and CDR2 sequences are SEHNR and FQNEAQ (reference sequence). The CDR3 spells CASSPKGRIYEQYF. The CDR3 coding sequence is TGTGCCAGCAGCCCCAAGGGGCGGATATACGAGCAGTACTTC.

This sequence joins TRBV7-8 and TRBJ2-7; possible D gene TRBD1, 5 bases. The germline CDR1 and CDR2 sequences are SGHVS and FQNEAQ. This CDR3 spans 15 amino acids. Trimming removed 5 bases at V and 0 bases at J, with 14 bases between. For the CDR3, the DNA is TGTGCCAGCAGCCTAAACAGGTTACGCTCCTACGAGCAGTACTTC. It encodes CASSLNRLRSYEQYF. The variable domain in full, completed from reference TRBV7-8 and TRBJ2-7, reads GAGVSQSPRYKVAKRGQDVALRCDPISGHVSLFWYQQALGQGPEFLTYFQNEAQLDKSGLPSDRFFAERPEGSVSTLKIQRTQQEDSAVYLCASSLNRLRSYEQYFGPGTRLTVT.